This is a list of T cell receptor beta chains from one sample in a study of blood T cell repertoires in COVID-19. The assay was immunoSEQ multiplex PCR, and TCRdb's table has in-frame clones only and misses some. This table has roughly 110,000 clones, 80% appearing once. Sample: peripheral blood. The receptors shown here come from a man aged 65 to 79 with acute or convalescent COVID-19. The conserved cysteine and the conserved F or W are not part of the CDR3 here. Only some rows state a clone size, as once, few, many or a class for expanded clones.

ASRGSGGISYEQY	NA	TRBV6-6	TRBJ2-7
SASPSGGGDTQY	NA	TRBV20-1	TRBJ2-3
ASSLSSANTEAF	NA	TRBV5-1	TRBJ1-1
ASTNQFSYEQY	NA	TRBV12-3/TRBV12-4	TRBJ2-7
ASTPGTDTQY	few	TRBV9	TRBJ2-3
ASSPAASGGADTQY	NA	TRBV7-2	TRBJ2-3
ASSLQGEEQY	NA	TRBV5-1	TRBJ2-7
ASSRTTSYEQY	NA	TRBV12-3/TRBV12-4	TRBJ2-7
ASSPGQGAYYGYT	NA	TRBV18	TRBJ1-2
ASSIPPPGRGQVGMNTEAF	NA	TRBV19	TRBJ1-1
ASSYPDAYEQY	once	TRBV6-5	TRBJ2-7
ASKRTGYDQETQY	NA	TRBV27	TRBJ2-5
ASSLGQGHPYEQY	once	TRBV7-2	TRBJ2-7
ASSVDSGEDTQY	once	TRBV9	TRBJ2-3
AGSSAGSRPGNEQF	NA	TRBV28	TRBJ2-1
ASSWTGDRSGANVLT	NA	TRBV5-5	TRBJ2-6
ASSEARGWSSKRF	NA	TRBV2	TRBJ1-1
ASSERTGGSGNTIY	NA	TRBV2	TRBJ1-3
ASSTIAGGPRDTQY	NA	TRBV5-1	TRBJ2-3
ASSYSTGQFYEQY	NA	TRBV6-5	TRBJ2-7
ASSFMGQGADTQY	NA	TRBV5-1	TRBJ2-3
ASSLVLAGGPLQETQY	NA	TRBV7-6	TRBJ2-5
ASSLGSGPNTGELF	NA	TRBV5-8	TRBJ2-2
ASSHSAGQGVTQH	NA	TRBV4-3	TRBJ1-5
ASSPLGLAHHEQY	NA	TRBV5-4	TRBJ2-7
ASSLTDNTGELF	NA	TRBV7-8	TRBJ2-2
ASSVSGGHQNSPLH	NA	TRBV9	TRBJ1-6
ASSARQVPNTEAF	NA	TRBV7-8	TRBJ1-1
ASSREDTQY	NA	TRBV2	TRBJ2-3
ASSSSGTLKTQY	NA	TRBV6-5	TRBJ2-5
ASSQTGTGVDEQY	once	TRBV18	TRBJ2-7
SVVEQHNQPQH	NA	TRBV29-1	TRBJ1-5
ASSVGQLGQFEQF	once	TRBV27	TRBJ2-1
ASSLPAGGVTGELF	few	TRBV5-4	TRBJ2-2
ASSLPGSGSPLH	NA	TRBV6-5	TRBJ1-6
ASSHEVTGTTEAF	once	TRBV4-1	TRBJ1-1
ASSQSLNTEAF	NA	TRBV3-1/TRBV3-2	TRBJ1-1
ASSPTEGAMNTEAF	NA	TRBV6-2/TRBV6-3	TRBJ1-1
ASSVGASGGTQETQY	NA	TRBV9	TRBJ2-5
ASSLVGGDTEAF	few	TRBV6-2/TRBV6-3	TRBJ1-1
ASSLADTQY	NA	TRBV5-5	TRBJ2-3
ASRAGVNSPLH	NA	TRBV6-5	TRBJ1-6
ASGALTYEQY	NA	TRBV2	TRBJ2-7
ASSLSMNTEAF	NA	TRBV5-6	TRBJ1-1
ASSEAGQGDGNTIY	NA	TRBV6-1	TRBJ1-3
ASSFSGSILNSPLH	NA	TRBV11-2	TRBJ1-6
ASSSGSLAGGPGETQY	NA	TRBV5-8	TRBJ2-5
ASSSGRGSSYEQY	NA	TRBV10-2	TRBJ2-7
ASSYAGETNTEAF	NA	TRBV6-5	TRBJ1-1
ASSIVTPGTEAF	NA	TRBV19	TRBJ1-1
ASSAGQNEKLF	NA	TRBV9	TRBJ1-4
SVEPGSGNTEAF	NA	TRBV29-1	TRBJ1-1
ASSYGGGDHYEQY	once	TRBV6-6	TRBJ2-7
ATGRSTGELF	NA	TRBV24-1	TRBJ2-2
ASSLPGGTRKD	NA	TRBV12-3/TRBV12-4	TRBJ2-3